This TCR beta chain stems from a study of shared clonotypes between healthy human individuals. This CDR3 region has 16 residues. The table came from immunoSEQ multiplex PCR; TCRdb's copy has only in-frame clones and leaves some out. There are around 2.1 million clones in the sample; more than 85% occur only once, and around 1.7% lies in the top ten. Positively selected for CCR7, the CD45RO-negative cells used as naive CD8 cells excluded terminally differentiated effector memory CD45RA+ cells. The specimen sequenced was naive CD8+ T cells from PBMCs. The TCR sequence derives from a man in his late teens or twenties in good health. Some clones in this sample may be carry-over from other donors' samples. This chain connects TRBV21-1 to TRBJ2-3; the table's D call TRBD2 went unverified against the DNA. TRBV21-1 is classified as a pseudogene. The chain's CDR3 is CASSKAPPRGTDTQYF. In DNA, the CDR3 is TGTGCCAGCAGCAAGGCCCCCCCCCGAGGAACAGATACGCAGTATTTT.